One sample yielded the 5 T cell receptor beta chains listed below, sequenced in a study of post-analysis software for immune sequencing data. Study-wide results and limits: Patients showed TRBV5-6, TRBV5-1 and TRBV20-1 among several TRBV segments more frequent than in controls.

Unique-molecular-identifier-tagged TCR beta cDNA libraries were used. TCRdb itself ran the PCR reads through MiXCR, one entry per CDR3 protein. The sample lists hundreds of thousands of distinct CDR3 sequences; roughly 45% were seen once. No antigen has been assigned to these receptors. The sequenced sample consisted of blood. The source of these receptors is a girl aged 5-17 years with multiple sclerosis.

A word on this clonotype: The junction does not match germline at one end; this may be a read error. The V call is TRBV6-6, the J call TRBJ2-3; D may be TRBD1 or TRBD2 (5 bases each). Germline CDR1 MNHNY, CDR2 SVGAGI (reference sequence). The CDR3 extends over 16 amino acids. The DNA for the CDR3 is TGTGCCAGCAGTACTGGGCTAGCTGTGGTCACAGGTACGCAGTATTTT. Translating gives CASSTGLAVVTGTQYF.

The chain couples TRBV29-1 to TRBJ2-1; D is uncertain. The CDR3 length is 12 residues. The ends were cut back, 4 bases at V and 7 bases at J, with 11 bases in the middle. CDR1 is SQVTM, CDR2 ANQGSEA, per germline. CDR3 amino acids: CSVGGNRNEQFF. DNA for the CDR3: TGCAGCGTTGGGGGAAATAGGAATGAGCAGTTCTTC.

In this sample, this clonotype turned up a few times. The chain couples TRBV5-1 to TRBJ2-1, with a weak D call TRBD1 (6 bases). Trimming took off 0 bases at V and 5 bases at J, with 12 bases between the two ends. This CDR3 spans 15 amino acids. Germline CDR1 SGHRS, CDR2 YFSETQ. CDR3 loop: CASSLAAGANNEQFF. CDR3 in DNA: TGCGCCAGCAGCTTGGCCGCAGGGGCCAACAATGAGCAGTTCTTC.

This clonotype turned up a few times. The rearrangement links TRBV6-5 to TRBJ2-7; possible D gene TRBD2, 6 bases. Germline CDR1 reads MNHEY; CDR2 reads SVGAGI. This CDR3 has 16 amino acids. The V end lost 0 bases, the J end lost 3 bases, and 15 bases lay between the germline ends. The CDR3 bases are TGTGCCAGCAGTTACTCGACAGCGGGCCAGGGCTACGAGCAGTACTTC. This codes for CASSYSTAGQGYEQYF.

CDR3 nucleotides: TGCAGTGCTTCGCCCCTTAGGGGCAATCAGCCCCAGCATTTT. As protein: CSASPLRGNQPQHF. This rearrangement joins TRBV20-1 to TRBJ1-5; no clear D. The CDR3 is 14 amino acids. Looked up from germline, CDR1 is DFQATT and CDR2 is SNEGSKA (reference sequence). Trimming took off 5 bases at V and 2 bases at J, with 13 bases between the two ends.